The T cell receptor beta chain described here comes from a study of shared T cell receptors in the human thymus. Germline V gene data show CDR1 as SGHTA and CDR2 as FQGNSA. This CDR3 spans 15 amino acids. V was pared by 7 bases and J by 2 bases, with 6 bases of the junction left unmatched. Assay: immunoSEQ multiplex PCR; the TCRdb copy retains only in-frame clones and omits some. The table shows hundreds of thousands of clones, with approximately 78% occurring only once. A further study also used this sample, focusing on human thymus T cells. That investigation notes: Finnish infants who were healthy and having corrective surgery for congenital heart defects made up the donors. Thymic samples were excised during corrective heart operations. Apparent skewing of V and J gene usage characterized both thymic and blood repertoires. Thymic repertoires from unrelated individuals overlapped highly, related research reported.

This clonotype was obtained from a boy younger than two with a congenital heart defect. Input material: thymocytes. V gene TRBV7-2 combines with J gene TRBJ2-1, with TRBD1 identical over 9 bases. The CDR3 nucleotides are TGTGCCAGCACCATGACAGGGGGTCCCTACAATGAGCAGTTCTTC. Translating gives CASTMTGGPYNEQFF.